This T cell receptor (beta chain) was recorded in a study of CD8+CD57+ T cells in acquired aplastic anemia. Study-wide context: The mean DNA yield obtained from sorted CD4+ and CD8+ cells came to about 3.2 ug.

Regarding this clonotype: The antigen is not known.

Trimming left V 1 base short and J 5 bases short, with 7 bases between. Germline V gives CDR1 MNHEY, CDR2 SMNVEV (reference sequence). The CDR3 extends over 13 amino acids. The template used for profiling TCR beta VDJ and CDR3 was genomic DNA. TCRdb processed the reads anew with MiXCR; each CDR3 protein has one entry. The sample contains about 190,000 distinct CDR3 sequences, under 70% of which appear only once. Whole-study findings and limits: Roughly 30 CD8+ CDR3 sequences occurred in both the patients and the controls. Significant differences in CD8+ Simpson's diversity were not observed between patients and controls.

V and J are TRBV27 and TRBJ2-3; D gene unclear. The sequence was collected from a human donor with severe aplastic anemia or a healthy control (not recorded which). The sequenced sample was sorted CD4+, CD8+, or CD8+CD57+ T cells (not recorded which) from PBMCs. CDR3 region: CASSLYPQDTQYF. DNA for the CDR3: TGTGCCAGCAGTTTATACCCCCAAGATACGCAGTATTTT.